The 9 T cell receptor beta chains presented below share a single source sample, sequenced in a study of persistence of HIV-infected CD4 T cells. The stimulus was lysate of CMV-infected fibroblasts, approximately 9.6 ug/mL. CD40L/CD69 double-negative CD45RO-high memory CD4+ T cells were collected. The immunoSEQ assay was version 4, run in survey mode. Sequencing used immunoSEQ multiplex PCR; TCRdb keeps in-frame clones, though not all of them. In the table there are more than 35,000 clones, around 80% of which are singletons. Which antigens these TCRs recognize remains unknown. The source material was CD4+ T cells sorted from PBMCs after roughly 17-hour stimulation, sampled from a patient who received antiretroviral therapy. The receptor source for this set is an adult man with HIV who was CMV-seropositive.

Remarks on this clone: A junction end diverges from the germline sequence, so it may reflect a read error. The chain has TRBV2 and TRBJ2-3, with TRBD1 identical over 10 bases. CDR1 SNHLY and CDR2 FYNNEI come from the germline V gene. This CDR3 comprises 13 residues. The CDR3 loop reads CASRDSGTGERPF. The CDR3 nucleotides are TGTGCCAGCAGGGACTCCGGGACAGGGGAAAGGCCTTTT.

This clone has more than one count but fewer than ten. The chain employs TRBV27 and TRBJ2-7; D ambiguous. Germline lookup yields CDR1 MNHEY and CDR2 SMNVEV (reference sequence). The CDR3 runs 14 residues. V lost 5 bases and J 1 base, leaving 12 bases between the germline ends. CDR3 sequence: CASSAWTDSYEQYF. The DNA for the CDR3 is TGTGCCAGCAGTGCTTGGACGGATTCCTACGAGCAGTACTTC.

CDR3 bases: TGTGCTAGTGGTTTGTCGGGGCTTACCTCTGGGGCCAACGTCCTGACTTTC. Protein product: CASGLSGLTSGANVLTF. The chain carries TRBV12-5 and TRBJ2-6; D tentatively reads TRBD1 or TRBD2 (5 bases each). V was trimmed by 2 bases and J by 0 bases, leaving 11 bases between them. Germline loops: CDR1 LGHNT, CDR2 FRNRAP. This CDR3 has 17 residues.

The chain couples TRBV6-5 to TRBJ1-5, with TRBD1 identical over 8 bases. Trimming cost V 2 bases and J 3 bases; bases outside gene matches: 3. Germline CDR1 and CDR2: MNHEY and SVGAGI. The CDR3 contains 15 residues. The CDR3 region is CASSYQGAPNQPQHF. In nucleotides, the CDR3 is TGTGCCAGCAGTTACCAGGGGGCCCCCAATCAGCCCCAGCATTTT.

The chain uses TRBV6-5 and TRBJ2-1; D gene ambiguous. Trimming took off 8 bases at V and 4 bases at J, with 6 bases between the two ends. CDR1 is MNHEY, CDR2 SVGAGI, per germline. The CDR3 spans 11 residues. CDR3 nucleotide sequence: TGTGCCAGCCTCCGTTACAATGAGCAGTTCTTC. Its translation: CASLRYNEQFF.

CDR3 in amino acids: CASSPGNTGELFF. DNA of the CDR3: TGCGCCAGCAGCCCTGGTAACACCGGGGAGCTGTTTTTT. V is TRBV5-1 and J is TRBJ2-2; no reliable D call. Germline CDR1 reads SGHRS; CDR2 reads YFSETQ. The CDR3 extends over 13 amino acids. Trimming cost V 4 bases and J 2 bases, with 6 bases left between them. Combining the CDR3 with reference TRBV5-1 and TRBJ2-2 gives the whole variable domain KAGVTQTPRYLIKTRGQQVTLSCSPISGHRSVSWYQQTPGQGLQFLFEYFSETQRNKGNFPGRFSGRQFSNSRSEMNVSTLELGDSALYLCASSPGNTGELFFGEGSRLTVL.

The gene calls are TRBV6-5 and TRBJ2-7; 7 bases match TRBD1. The CDR3 spans 15 residues. J lost 3 bases, V lost 8 bases, and 13 bases had no gene match. Germline values: CDR1 MNHEY, CDR2 SVGAGI. The CDR3 DNA follows: TGTGCCAGCCTTTCCTCCGTGGGACAGTACTACGAGCAGTACTTC. The encoded protein is CASLSSVGQYYEQYF.

This clone was recorded once. This chain connects TRBV5-1 to TRBJ1-1; D is possibly TRBD1 (6 bases). Germline CDR1 reads SGHRS; CDR2 reads YFSETQ. The V gene lost 0 bases and the J gene lost 4 bases, with 13 bases spanning the gap. The CDR3 loop spans 15 amino acids. In DNA, the CDR3 is TGCGCCAGCAGCTTGGAGTCAGGGGCGACCACTGAAGCTTTCTTT. Encoded protein: CASSLESGATTEAFF.

This clone was detected only a few times. The rearrangement joins TRBV5-4 to TRBJ1-4; D uncertain. In germline, CDR1 is SGHNT, CDR2 YYREEE (reference sequence). The CDR3 totals 15 residues. The V gene lost 4 bases and the J gene lost 5 bases, with 15 bases spanning the gap. The CDR3 DNA follows: TGTGCCAGCAGCCGAAGGGAGGGTAAAAATGAAAAACTGTTTTTT. Protein: CASSRREGKNEKLFF. Together with reference TRBV5-4 and TRBJ1-4, the CDR3 gives the full variable domain: ETGVTQSPTHLIKTRGQQVTLRCSSQSGHNTVSWYQQALGQGPQFIFQYYREEENGRGNFPPRFSGLQFPNYSSELNVNALELDDSALYLCASSRREGKNEKLFFGSGTQLSVL.